The rows below give T cell receptor beta chains drawn from one sample of a study of long-term antiretroviral therapy in people with HIV. Assay used: immunoSEQ multiplex PCR; TCRdb lists only in-frame clones, some missing. Of some 9,600 clones in the sample, roughly 89% were seen once. The material sequenced was unsorted PBMCs, taken 0.3 years before starting antiretroviral therapy. These TCRs come from a man aged 30 to 39 with HIV. Both conserved end residues are part of each CDR3. A D gene is named only where the DNA matches it firmly. Clone size, where shown, is once, few, many, or a class for clones that have expanded.

j_call: TRBJ2-5; clone_size: .; d_call: TRBD2; v_call: TRBV11-2; cdr3_nt: TGTGCCAGCGGCCCCGGACTAGCGGGAGTGGGGGGAGGTCAAGAGACCCAGTACTTC; cdr3_aa: CASGPGLAGVGGGQETQYF
j_call: TRBJ2-7; clone_size: .; d_call: TRBD1; v_call: TRBV5-1; cdr3_nt: TGCGCCAGCAGCTTGGCCGGGACAGGCAGCTACGAGCAGTACTTC; cdr3_aa: CASSLAGTGSYEQYF
j_call: TRBJ2-1; clone_size: .; d_call: .; v_call: TRBV7-2; cdr3_nt: TGTGCCAGCAGCTTAGGGGCTAGCGTTTACAATGAGCAGTTCTTC; cdr3_aa: CASSLGASVYNEQFF
j_call: TRBJ2-2; clone_size: .; d_call: TRBD1; v_call: TRBV5-4; cdr3_nt: TGTGCCAGCAGCCCCGGACAGGGGGCGAACACCGGGGAGCTGTTTTTT; cdr3_aa: CASSPGQGANTGELFF
j_call: TRBJ2-1; clone_size: .; d_call: TRBD1; v_call: TRBV5-1; cdr3_nt: TGCGCCAGCAGCGACAACCGGGACAGGGTAACCAATGAGCAGTTCTTC; cdr3_aa: CASSDNRDRVTNEQFF
j_call: TRBJ1-2; clone_size: once; d_call: .; v_call: TRBV6-5; cdr3_nt: TGTGCCACTCAATCAGGGCAGGGCCCGGGCTACACCTTC; cdr3_aa: CATQSGQGPGYTF
j_call: TRBJ2-1; clone_size: .; d_call: TRBD2; v_call: TRBV23-1; cdr3_nt: TGCGCCAGCAGTCACGGCGGGAGGAGCAATGAGCAGTTCTTC; cdr3_aa: CASSHGGRSNEQFF
j_call: TRBJ2-3; clone_size: once; d_call: .; v_call: TRBV4-3; cdr3_nt: TGCGCCAGCAGCCAAGAAGGGGGGGGCCCAGATACGCAGTATTTT; cdr3_aa: CASSQEGGGPDTQYF
j_call: TRBJ2-7; clone_size: .; d_call: TRBD1; v_call: TRBV10-2; cdr3_nt: TGCGCCAGCAGTGAGTCTGGTGGGCAGGGGGACTACGAGCAGTACTTC; cdr3_aa: CASSESGGQGDYEQYF
j_call: TRBJ1-3; clone_size: .; d_call: .; v_call: TRBV5-5; cdr3_nt: TGTGCCAGCAGCTTGGTTCCAGGATCCTCTGGAAACACCATATATTTT; cdr3_aa: CASSLVPGSSGNTIYF
j_call: TRBJ2-4; clone_size: .; d_call: .; v_call: TRBV7-2; cdr3_nt: TGTGCCAGCAGCTTAGGAGGGGGGGACATTCAGTACTTC; cdr3_aa: CASSLGGGDIQYF